The T cell receptor beta chain under discussion was sequenced for a study of identical twins. Findings and limits, study-wide: Out-of-frame alpha sequences common to twins exhibited a surplus of low generation probability.

TCRdb recomputed calls from the 5' RACE reads with MiXCR, one row per CDR3 protein. This table holds about 340,000 distinct CDR3 sequences, approximately 8.8% found once. In this sample, this clonotype turned up many times. The antigen remains undetermined. Mismatch with germline at one junction end may stem from a read error. CDR1 is MGHRA, CDR2 YSYEKL, per germline. CDR3 length: 11 amino acids. This clonotype was obtained from a woman aged 45-59 years in good health. The V and J genes are TRBV4-1 and TRBJ2-7; D remains unclear. The material sequenced was naive T cells sorted from blood. The CDR3 loop is CASSQERKITF. The CDR3 nucleotides are TGCGCCAGCAGCCAAGAAAGAAAGATCACTTTC.